This T cell receptor (beta chain) was captured in a study of T cell repertoires in cytomegalovirus infection (dated by TCRdb to the late 2010s). Regarding the complete study: Recently identified HLA-C-restricted CMV epitopes, whose presentation resists viral immunomodulation, were targeted by peptide stimulations together with well-studied HLA-B-restricted epitopes. Because public TCR beta signatures pointed to carriage of CMV infection together with the matching HLA type, the HLA type of each donor mattered for the analysis.

The sample's treatment or condition label is to be understood as: in vitro stimulation with specific CMV peptide epitopes to enrich CMV-specific T cells. This clonotype has more than one count but fewer than ten. This receptor's antigen is unknown. No per-base quality is available; no much larger clone lies one base away. Overall results and qualifications from the work: Carriers of CMV infection plus the relevant HLA type were discriminated by the cumulative frequency of public TCR beta family members in the study cohort and in an independent roughly 380-donor cohort. In the ex vivo response, HLA-C-restricted CMV-specific TCR beta clonotypes were dominant, and in two of eight donors the single most frequent clonotype came from this HLA-C-restricted group.

TCRdb records Illumina HiSeq 1500 as the sequencer. Clones were called with MiXCR by TCRdb after fastp trimmed the public reads at Q25, and only in-frame beta chains were retained. Every CDR3 protein is listed once, alongside the most common genes and DNA of its rows. Within this sample are about 310,000 distinct CDR3 sequences, with approximately 25% of them counted one time only. The leading ten clones occupy about an eighth of the sample. Inclusive of the bounding cysteine and phenylalanine, the CDR3 is 13 residues long. The retained sequence is limited to the CDR3, 39 bases, with the frame set at the first base. Trimming costs V 3 bases and J 3 bases, and their ends lie 8 bases apart. Reading the germline V gene gives CDR1 MGHRA and CDR2 YSYEKL.

The clonotype was recovered from a human donor in good health (CMV status not recorded). Some clones in this sample may be carry-over from other donors' samples. The chain joins TRBV4-1 to TRBJ1-1, with the D gene not clear enough to name. The starting material was cultured PBMCs, obtained from culture after CMV antigen stimulation. CDR3 protein: CASSQFSHTEAFF. The nucleotides read TGCGCCAGCAGCCAGTTCTCCCACACTGAAGCTTTCTTT.